One and the same sample provided the 21 T cell receptor beta chains below, sequenced in a study of tumor and adjacent non-tumor tissue in lung cancer. The library came from three nested PCR rounds adapted from ARM-PCR protocols. Each CDR3 protein gets one entry after TCRdb re-called the multiplex PCR reads with MiXCR. The sample carries approximately 120,000 distinct CDR3 sequences, around 80% recorded once. RNA was extracted from bulk tissue without any cell sorting. Sample: lung tumor tissue. The source is a woman aged 60 to 75 with non-small cell lung cancer.

As to this clonotype: This likely comes from a read error, as the CDR3 has no conserved phenylalanine or tryptophan at its end. V and J are TRBV18 and TRBJ2-1; D is undetermined. Germline CDR1 and CDR2: KGHSH and LQKENI. CDR3 length: 13 residues. Trimming stripped 4 bases from V and 5 bases from J, with 9 bases between. CDR3 amino acids: CASSRDPNNEQFV. In DNA, the CDR3 is TGTGCCAGCTCACGCGATCCAAACAATGAGCAGTTCGTC.

V is TRBV11-2 and J is TRBJ1-5; tentatively, D is TRBD2 (6 bases). The end of the DNA fits TRBJ2-3 better, so the J call may be wrong. CDR1 SGHAT and CDR2 FQNNGV come from the germline V gene. This CDR3 contains 13 residues. The CDR3 spells CASSLEGGQSQYF. CDR3 coding DNA: TGTGCCAGCAGCTTGGAGGGAGGCCAGTCCCAGTATTTT.

The chain combines TRBV4-3 with TRBJ1-2; D uncertain. The CDR3 has 13 amino acids. Germline V gene lookup returns CDR1 LGHNA and CDR2 YSLEER. Trimming pared 4 bases from V and 8 bases from J, leaving 14 bases between. The DNA of the CDR3 is TGCGCCAGCAGCCGATACAGACGCCAGGGCTACACCTTC. It translates to CASSRYRRQGYTF.

With respect to this clonotype: Given a much more abundant clone one base away, this may be a read error. J is TRBJ2-7 and V is TRBV6-2 or TRBV6-3; unclear D gene. The CDR3 is made up of 14 amino acids. CDR1 and CDR2 (germline): MNHEY, SVGEGT. CDR3 protein: CTSSYSIGPGEQYF. The CDR3 DNA reads as TGTACCAGCAGTTACTCGATAGGCCCGGGCGAGCAGTACTTC.

This clonotype rates as medium-sized. This chain uses TRBV6-1 with TRBJ1-2; D gene ambiguous. Trimming left V 1 base short and J 3 bases short, with 6 bases between. There are 13 residues in the CDR3. CDR1 and CDR2 from the germline V gene are MNHNS and SASEGT. The CDR3 protein is CASSEDTDYGYTF. The CDR3 DNA sequence: TGTGCCAGCAGTGAAGACACGGACTATGGCTACACCTTC.

The CDR3 DNA sequence: TGCAGCGTTGAAGATCTTGGGGTGGGGTCCGCAGATACGCAGTATTTT. The encoded protein is CSVEDLGVGSADTQYF. The chain is built from TRBV29-1 and TRBJ2-3; D gene uncertain. The germline V gene encodes CDR1 SQVTM and CDR2 ANQGSEA. With 0 bases removed from V and 4 bases from J, the gap between germline ends came to 17 bases. The CDR3 runs to 16 residues.

By share, this clonotype ranks as medium-sized. This chain uses TRBV6-1 with TRBJ2-5, with 7 nucleotides matching TRBD1. The CDR3 contains 14 residues. The trim removed 5 bases at V and 4 bases at J, leaving 7 bases unmatched. Germline V lookup: CDR1 MNHNS, CDR2 SASEGT. In DNA form, the CDR3 reads TGTGCCAGCAGTACGGGACAGTGGGGAGAGACCCAGTACTTC. Translating it yields CASSTGQWGETQYF.

This clonotype has more than one count but fewer than ten. The CDR3, as DNA: TGTGCCAGCAGTTATTGGTTAGGCAGAGCGGGCCAAGAGACCCAGTACTTC. Its protein product is CASSYWLGRAGQETQYF. The rearrangement uses TRBV6-2 or TRBV6-3 and TRBJ2-5; D may be TRBD2 (6 bases). The V and J ends lost 3 bases and 1 base respectively, with 18 bases between them. The CDR3 has 17 residues. Germline V gives CDR1 MNHEY, CDR2 SVGEGT.

This clonotype was picked up many times. The chain links TRBV20-1 to TRBJ2-3; D unclear. The CDR3 is 13 residues long. CDR1 DFQATT and CDR2 SNEGSKA come from the germline V gene (reference sequence). Trimming stripped 7 bases from V and 6 bases from J, with 17 bases between. CDR3 in DNA: TGCAGTGGTTCCCTCCGTCCTGGTGATACGCAGTATTTT. Encoded protein: CSGSLRPGDTQYF.

With regard to this clonotype: A single base separates this from a much larger clone, so it may be a read error. The chain carries TRBV5-1 and TRBJ2-7; TRBD1 aligns across 9 bases. The CDR3 totals 17 residues. Trimming took 0 bases from V and 4 from J; bases not matched to a gene: 11. Germline V gene data show CDR1 as SGHRS and CDR2 as YFSETQ. The CDR3 coding sequence is TGCGCCAGCAGCTTGGACCCCCTGGGACAGGGTCGGTACGAGCAGTACTTC. It translates to CASSLDPLGQGRYEQYF.

To note about this clonotype: A read error may produce the germline difference seen at one junction end. V gene TRBV5-1 combines with J gene TRBJ2-3; maybe TRBD2 (5 bases). The CDR3 totals 16 residues. CDR1 SGHRS and CDR2 YFSETQ come from the germline V gene. The CDR3 DNA reads as TGCGCCAGCAGCTTGGGAACCATGGCTAGCACAGATACGAAGTATTTT. This translates into CASSLGTMASTDTKYF.

For this clonotype: It may be a read error: a sequence one base away is much more abundant. V gene TRBV6-2 or TRBV6-3 combines with J gene TRBJ2-2; D gene ambiguous. CDR1 and CDR2 (germline): MNHEY, SVGEGT. V dropped 1 base and J dropped 2 bases, with 8 bases sitting between them. CDR3 size: 15 residues. As DNA, the CDR3 is TGTGCCAGCAGTTACTTTCATGGAAACACCGGGGAGCTGTTTTTT. Translated, it gives CASSYFHGNTGELFF.

This clonotype was found once. At one of its ends the junction is not consistent with the germline gene, which may arise from a read error. The chain links TRBV5-6 to TRBJ2-3; D uncertain. This CDR3 region has 15 residues. CDR1 and CDR2 from the germline V gene are SGHDT and YYEEEE. CDR3 in DNA: TGTGCCAGCAGCTGGGGATTTTCCAGCACAGAAACGCAGTATTTT. It is translated as CASSWGFSSTETQYF.

Notes on this clonotype: The junction does not match germline at one end; this may be a read error. The chain employs TRBV11-3 and TRBJ2-1; D ambiguous. CDR3 length: 17 residues. Germline-derived CDR1 and CDR2 are SGHNT and YENEEA. CDR3 sequence: CASSLGPQALSYNEQFF. The CDR3, as DNA: TGTGCTAGCAGCTTAGGCCCGCAAGCACTATCCTACAATGAGCAGTTCTTC.

With regard to this clonotype: A single base separates this from a much larger clone, so it may be a read error. The chain carries TRBV5-4 and TRBJ2-2; D uncertain. This CDR3 region has 16 residues. Germline loops: CDR1 SGHNT, CDR2 YYREEE (reference sequence). The CDR3 loop is CAGSLDLPPNTGELFF. The CDR3 region has the DNA TGTGCCGGCAGCTTGGACCTCCCCCCGAACACCGGGGAGCTGTTTTTT. Drawing the rest from reference TRBV5-4 and TRBJ2-2, the complete variable domain is ETGVTQSPTHLIKTRGQQVTLRCSSQSGHNTVSWYQQALGQGPQFIFQYYREEENGRGNFPPRFSGLQFPNYSSELNVNALELDDSALYLCAGSLDLPPNTGELFFGEGSRLTVL.

This clonotype was counted between two and nine times. In this CDR3 the conserved last residue, phenylalanine or tryptophan, is missing, so a read error is likely. The rearrangement links TRBV11-3 to TRBJ2-7, with a tentative D call TRBD1 (6 bases). V was trimmed by 5 bases and J by 7 bases, leaving 12 bases between them. This CDR3 spans 12 amino acids. Germline V gene data show CDR1 as SGHNT and CDR2 as YENEEA. CDR3 DNA: TGTGCCAGCAGCCGGGACACTTGGGAGCAGTACCTC. It codes for CASSRDTWEQYL.

Details on this clonotype: This may be a read error: a much more frequent sequence differs by one nucleotide. The genes are TRBV6-1 and TRBJ1-1, with D maybe TRBD1 (5 bases). CDR1 and CDR2 (germline): MNHNS, SASEGT. The CDR3 runs 15 residues. With 5 bases removed from V and 1 base from J, the gap between germline ends came to 14 bases. The CDR3 DNA follows: TGTGCCAGCAGTTTAGCCGGGACTGCGAACACTGAAGCTTTCTTT. This codes for CASSLAGTANTEAFF.

Points on this clonotype: One end of the junction does not line up with germline, which may come from a read error. The rearrangement joins TRBV4-3 to TRBJ2-7, with D perhaps TRBD2 (5 bases). Germline V gene data show CDR1 as LGHNA and CDR2 as YSLEER. CDR3 length: 16 amino acids. DNA for the CDR3: TGCGCCAGCAGTCAAGATTACGGGATAGGGTCCTACGAGCAGTACTTC. As protein: CASSQDYGIGSYEQYF.

This CDR3 is CASSIEPLSTQYF. The CDR3 DNA is TGTGCCAGCAGCATTGAACCGCTGTCGACACAGTATTTT. The chain couples TRBV11-2 to TRBJ2-3; no definite D call. The CDR3 loop spans 13 amino acids. Trimming left V 5 bases short and J 12 bases short, with 18 bases between. Germline V lookup: CDR1 SGHAT, CDR2 FQNNGV.

On this clonotype itself: This CDR3 is missing its conserved last phenylalanine or tryptophan, likely due to a read error. This chain links TRBV11-2 with TRBJ2-2; D is unclear. The CDR3 sequence is 13 residues long. Germline V gene sequence: CDR1 SGHAT, CDR2 FQNNGV. CDR3 DNA: TGTGCCAGCAACTTAGCTCTAACCGGGGAGCTGTTTTAT. Translated: CASNLALTGELFY.

Regarding this clonotype: At one end, the junction sequence differs from germline, possibly due to a read error. The J gene is TRBJ1-1, the V gene TRBV12-3 or TRBV12-4; no firm D call. The CDR3 spans 12 residues. This CDR3 is CTSSTRYTEAFF. For the CDR3, the DNA is TGTACCAGCAGTACACGTTACACTGAAGCCTTCTTT.